Listed here are 32 T cell receptor beta chains from one sample, sequenced in a study of response to subunit inactivated influenza vaccine. TCRdb processed the RT-PCR reads anew with MiXCR; each CDR3 protein has one entry. The table includes about 520,000 distinct CDR3 sequences, roughly 9.7% detected once. The starting material was PBMCs from blood, obtained roughly 46 days after vaccination. Every receptor here comes from a man between 45 and 60 years old who received an inactivated influenza vaccine.

A few counts support this clonotype. The V and J genes are TRBV12-3 or TRBV12-4 and TRBJ2-5; D perhaps matches TRBD2 (6 bases). CDR3 size: 16 residues. V was clipped by 0 bases and J by 1 base, with 12 bases between them. The DNA of the CDR3 is TGTGCCAGCAGTTTAGCGCGGGCGGGGAGCCAAGAGACCCAGTACTTC. Translation gives CASSLARAGSQETQYF.

Ten or more counts support this clonotype. The V call is TRBV12-3 or TRBV12-4, the J call TRBJ2-2, with no clear D. The V and J ends lost 6 bases and 6 bases respectively, with 8 bases between them. The CDR3 extends over 12 amino acids. The CDR3 spells CASSFGSGELFF. The CDR3 DNA reads as TGTGCCAGCAGCTTCGGGTCCGGGGAGCTGTTTTTT.

This clonotype was observed at least ten times. The CDR3 region is CSARSARTSGKGSYNEQFF. The CDR3 region has the DNA TGCAGTGCTAGGTCTGCGCGGACTAGCGGGAAGGGGTCCTACAATGAGCAGTTCTTC. The chain employs TRBV20-1 and TRBJ2-1; 12 bases are a match to TRBD2. Germline lookup yields CDR1 DFQATT and CDR2 SNEGSKA (reference sequence). The CDR3 length is 19 residues. Trimming removed 3 bases from V and 1 base from J; junction bases left unmatched: 13.

This clonotype came up a few times. The rearrangement joins TRBV9 to TRBJ2-7; TRBD2 aligns across 10 bases. Germline trimming cut 4 bases from V and 5 bases from J; bases unmatched to any gene: 9. Germline V lookup: CDR1 SGDLS, CDR2 YYNGEE. The length of the CDR3 is 15 residues. The CDR3 loop is CASSPTGTSDHEQYF. CDR3 bases: TGTGCCAGCAGCCCCACCGGGACTAGCGACCACGAGCAGTACTTC.

This clonotype has just a few counts. The chain is built from TRBV12-3 or TRBV12-4 and TRBJ2-3, with 9 bases fitting TRBD2. The ends lost 8 bases at V and 2 bases at J; junction bases unmatched: 5. This CDR3 is built from 14 residues. This chain's CDR3 is CASDRLADTDTQYF. Written as DNA, the CDR3 is TGTGCCAGCGACAGACTAGCGGACACAGATACGCAGTATTTT.

In this sample, this clonotype turned up a few times. The CDR3 loop reads CASSQGQGDTSTDTQYF. In DNA form, the CDR3 reads TGCGCCAGCAGCCAAGGACAGGGAGATACTAGCACAGATACGCAGTATTTT. The chain links TRBV4-1 to TRBJ2-3; TRBD1 matches 7 bases. The CDR3 is 17 residues long. CDR1 and CDR2 from the germline V gene are MGHRA and YSYEKL. The J segment lost 0 bases and the V segment lost 1 base, leaving 7 bases of the junction unmatched.

This clonotype was seen more than once but under ten times. The chain joins TRBV5-1 to TRBJ2-2; possibly TRBD1 for D (6 bases). In germline, CDR1 is SGHRS, CDR2 YFSETQ. The CDR3 has 15 residues. V gave up 4 bases and J gave up 4 bases, with 14 bases separating them. The CDR3 sequence is CASSRNRVGTGELFF. The DNA of the CDR3 is TGCGCCAGCAGCCGAAACAGGGTTGGCACCGGGGAGCTGTTTTTT.

This clonotype was recorded a few times. V and J are TRBV4-3 and TRBJ1-5, with unresolved D. The CDR3 has 13 residues. V lost 4 bases to trimming and J lost 7 bases, with 11 bases between them. Per the germline V gene, CDR1 is LGHNA and CDR2 is YSLEER. For the CDR3, the DNA is TGCGCCAGCAGCCCCTCCGTGGGGCAGCCCCAGCATTTT. This sequence encodes CASSPSVGQPQHF.

In nucleotides, the CDR3 is TGTGCCAGCAGTTTTGGATTAGGACGGGAGCAGTACTTC. The encoded protein is CASSFGLGREQYF. The rearrangement uses TRBV12-3 or TRBV12-4 and TRBJ2-7; no clear D gene. The ends were cut back, 3 bases at V and 7 bases at J, with 13 bases in the middle. The length of the CDR3 is 13 residues.

This clonotype was seen more than once but under ten times. CDR3 protein: CASSPLGWTQYF. The DNA of the CDR3 is TGCGCCAGCAGCCCCCTCGGCTGGACCCAGTACTTC. The chain is built from TRBV5-1 and TRBJ2-5; no clear D. CDR3 length equals 12 residues. V shed 4 bases and J shed 7 bases, with 11 bases lying between them. In germline, CDR1 is SGHRS, CDR2 YFSETQ.

This clonotype was seen only a few times. Here the CDR3 reads CSAAGTRWLDEQFF. Here the CDR3 DNA reads TGCAGTGCTGCCGGGACTAGATGGTTGGATGAGCAGTTCTTC. This rearrangement joins TRBV20-1 to TRBJ2-1, with 8 bases fitting TRBD2. Germline values: CDR1 DFQATT, CDR2 SNEGSKA (reference sequence). Unmatched junction bases numbered 11, after V lost 5 bases and J lost 8 bases. This CDR3 comprises 14 residues.

The V and J genes are TRBV4-2 and TRBJ2-7, with D possibly called TRBD1 or TRBD2 (5 bases each). This CDR3 has 16 residues. Per germline, CDR1 LGHNA and CDR2 YNFKEQ. Trimming cost V 1 base and J 2 bases, with 15 bases left between them. CDR3 amino acids: CASSQVQGTGTYEQYF. CDR3 nucleotide sequence: TGTGCCAGCAGCCAAGTCCAGGGAACGGGGACCTACGAGCAGTACTTC.

This sequence joins TRBV4-1 and TRBJ2-1; unclear D gene. V was clipped by 1 base and J by 5 bases, with 12 bases between them. Per germline, CDR1 MGHRA and CDR2 YSYEKL. The CDR3 sequence is 15 residues long. CDR3 nucleotides: TGCGCCAGCAGCCAAGTATTAGTCGGCCACAATGAGCAGTTCTTC. Translation gives CASSQVLVGHNEQFF.

This clonotype turned up a few times. The chain uses TRBV5-1 and TRBJ2-1, with 10 bases aligning to TRBD1. The CDR3 is 16 residues long. V shed 1 base and J 6 bases; nucleotides not matched to a gene: 7. Germline CDR1 reads SGHRS; CDR2 reads YFSETQ. The CDR3 sequence: CASSLLWDRGSNEQFF. CDR3 coding DNA: TGCGCCAGCAGCTTGCTCTGGGACAGGGGTTCCAATGAGCAGTTCTTC.

The rearrangement joins TRBV12-3 or TRBV12-4 to TRBJ2-3; TRBD2 matches 14 bases. J was trimmed by 4 bases and V by 6 bases; bases with no gene match: 3. This CDR3 region has 15 residues. The CDR3 nucleotides are TGTGCCAGCAGGGGACTAGCGGGGGCCCCAGATACGCAGTATTTT. Protein sequence: CASRGLAGAPDTQYF.

This clonotype was detected only a few times. The chain links TRBV24-1 to TRBJ1-1, with TRBD1 matching 9 bases. Per germline, CDR1 KGHDR and CDR2 SFDVKD. Trimming took 3 bases from V and 6 from J; bases not matched to a gene: 4. The CDR3 extends over 14 amino acids. The CDR3 here is CATSDGQGRPEAFF. CDR3 DNA: TGTGCCACCAGTGATGGACAGGGGAGGCCTGAAGCTTTCTTT.

The chain recombines TRBV30 with TRBJ2-7; D possibly uses TRBD1 or TRBD2 (5 bases each). The CDR3 covers 13 residues. Trimming left V 0 bases short and J 6 bases short, with 12 bases between. Germline V gene sequence: CDR1 GTSNPN, CDR2 SVGIG (reference sequence). The CDR3 protein is CAWSVQEVGEQYF. In DNA, the CDR3 is TGTGCCTGGAGTGTACAGGAGGTAGGCGAGCAGTACTTC.

The sample holds many counts of this clonotype. The rearrangement uses TRBV7-9 and TRBJ2-7, with a possible D match to TRBD2 (6 bases). This CDR3 is 15 amino acids long. The V gene's germline CDR1 is SEHNR and CDR2 FQNEAQ (reference sequence). The V end was cut by 5 bases, the J end by 5 bases, with 19 bases between. The chain's CDR3 is CASSTRPGEWNEQYF. CDR3 DNA: TGTGCCAGCAGCACACGACCGGGGGAATGGAACGAGCAGTACTTC.

A few counts support this clonotype. The chain combines TRBV4-3 with TRBJ2-5; D remains ambiguous. Trimming shortened V by 2 bases and J by 0 bases, and 4 bases separated the two germline ends. Looked up from germline, CDR1 is LGHNA and CDR2 is YSLEER. CDR3 length equals 13 residues. CDR3 nucleotides: TGCGCCAGCAGCCAATGGGACCAAGAGACCCAGTACTTC. It encodes CASSQWDQETQYF.

This clonotype was counted between two and nine times. This sequence joins TRBV7-9 and TRBJ2-1; 10 bases agree with TRBD2. Trimming at V came to 5 bases and at J to 6 bases, leaving 10 bases not matched to a gene. The CDR3 contains 16 residues. Germline loops: CDR1 SEHNR, CDR2 FQNEAQ (reference sequence). The CDR3 DNA sequence: TGTGCCAGCAGCCCTCCGGGACTAGCGAGTATCAATGAGCAGTTCTTC. The encoded protein is CASSPPGLASINEQFF.

The chain combines TRBV7-8 with TRBJ2-7; no clear D. The V end lost 2 bases, the J end lost 7 bases, and 12 bases lay between the germline ends. The germline gives CDR1 SGHVS, CDR2 FQNEAQ. The CDR3 extends over 13 amino acids. This CDR3 is CASSLSKSGEQYF. The CDR3 coding sequence is TGTGCCAGCAGCTTATCAAAGTCTGGAGAGCAGTACTTC.

This clonotype was detected a few times. The V call is TRBV4-2, the J call TRBJ1-3; a weak D match, TRBD1 (6 bases). Germline CDR1 reads LGHNA; CDR2 reads YNFKEQ. The V end was cut by 3 bases, the J end by 3 bases, with 15 bases between. The CDR3 runs to 16 residues. The CDR3 reads CASSQEQGSLGNTIYF. In nucleotides, the CDR3 is TGTGCCAGCAGCCAGGAACAGGGTTCACTTGGAAACACCATATATTTT.

V gene TRBV20-1 combines with J gene TRBJ1-2; 8 nucleotides line up with TRBD1. V lost 5 bases and J lost 3; bases outside the gene matches: 8. Per the germline V gene, CDR1 is DFQATT and CDR2 is SNEGSKA (reference sequence). The CDR3 sequence is 14 residues long. This chain's CDR3 is CSAPDRAGDYGYTF. The CDR3 region has the DNA TGCAGTGCTCCGGACAGGGCTGGGGACTATGGCTACACCTTC.

This chain links TRBV6-1 with TRBJ2-5; 12 positions match TRBD1. The CDR3 sequence is 16 residues long. V lost 7 bases and J lost 1; bases outside the gene matches: 7. Germline V CDR1 and CDR2: MNHNS, SASEGT. CDR3: CASMSGTGGSQETQYF. DNA for the CDR3: TGTGCCAGCATGTCCGGGACAGGGGGCAGCCAAGAGACCCAGTACTTC.

The rearrangement joins TRBV14 to TRBJ2-3, with 7 bases identical to TRBD1. V was clipped by 4 bases and J by 2 bases; unmatched bases: 9. The CDR3 contains 16 residues. Germline V CDR1 and CDR2: SGHDN, FVKESK. This CDR3 reads CASSRTPGQITDTQYF. The CDR3 nucleotides read TGTGCCAGCAGCCGAACACCGGGACAGATCACAGATACGCAGTATTTT.

This clonotype was seen only a few times. The chain is built from TRBV5-5 and TRBJ2-7; 10 nucleotides line up with TRBD1. The CDR3 totals 15 residues. Germline CDR1 and CDR2: SGHKS and YYEKEE (reference sequence). V was clipped by 4 bases and J by 2 bases; unmatched bases: 6. In nucleotides, the CDR3 is TGTGCCAGCAGCCGTCAGGGACAGGGGACCTACGAGCAGTACTTC. It is translated as CASSRQGQGTYEQYF.

This clonotype was detected only a few times. This sequence joins TRBV6-6 and TRBJ1-2, with a possible D match to TRBD1 (5 bases). Germline V CDR1 and CDR2: MNHNY, SVGAGI (reference sequence). Trimming removed 4 bases at V and 7 bases at J, with 10 bases between. This CDR3 spans 12 amino acids. The CDR3: CASSSGVRGYTF. The CDR3 coding sequence is TGTGCCAGCAGTTCGGGGGTACGTGGCTACACCTTC.

This clonotype has at least ten counts. The V call is TRBV5-1, the J call TRBJ1-2, with D tentatively TRBD1 (5 bases). Germline CDR1 SGHRS, CDR2 YFSETQ. The CDR3 consists of 15 residues. Trimming stripped 3 bases from V and 8 bases from J, with 20 bases between. CDR3: CASSSGRGTLRGYTF. Here the CDR3 DNA reads TGCGCCAGCAGCTCCGGCCGTGGGACCCTGCGGGGCTACACCTTC.

This clonotype showed up just a few times. The CDR3 protein is CASTTVDNEQFF. In DNA form, the CDR3 reads TGTGCCAGCACGACAGTCGACAATGAGCAGTTCTTC. The chain couples TRBV28 to TRBJ2-1, with a possible D match to TRBD1 (5 bases). Germline assignment: CDR1 MDHEN and CDR2 SYDVKM. The V end lost 7 bases, the J end lost 5 bases, and 9 bases lay between the germline ends. The CDR3 runs to 12 residues.

As to this clonotype: Germline is not matched at one junction end, which may reflect a read error. The chain is built from TRBV10-3 and TRBJ2-3; the match to TRBD2 covers 7 bases. The germline V gene encodes CDR1 ENHRY and CDR2 SYGVKD. CDR3 length equals 14 residues. In nucleotides, the CDR3 is TGTGCCTTCAGTGAGGGACTAATCACAGATACGCAGTATTTT. Encoded protein: CAFSEGLITDTQYF.

This clonotype was picked up a small number of times. V usage is TRBV14 and J usage is TRBJ1-5, with a weak D call TRBD1 (5 bases). The CDR3 extends over 14 amino acids. The germline gives CDR1 SGHDN, CDR2 FVKESK. V lost 1 base, J lost 2 bases, and 6 bases lay in between. The CDR3, as DNA: TGTGCCAGCAGCCAAGCGGGGGGCAATCAGCCCCAGCATTTT. As protein: CASSQAGGNQPQHF.

This clonotype showed up many times. The chain carries TRBV20-1 and TRBJ2-2; D not resolved. The V end was cut by 2 bases, the J end by 4 bases, with 5 bases between. The length of the CDR3 is 12 residues. Looked up from germline, CDR1 is DFQATT and CDR2 is SNEGSKA (reference sequence). The DNA for the CDR3 is TGCAGTGCTAGACACACCACCGGGGAGCTGTTTTTT. It translates to CSARHTTGELFF.